This note documents a single TCR beta chain sequence. Its antigen is unidentified. Central memory, naive, regulatory and stem cell-like memory CD4+ cells were sorted by CD45RO/CCR7/CD25/CD127/CD95/CD27. Expressed TCRB transcripts were sequenced because the isolated RNA had all been reverse transcribed beforehand. The table came from immunoSEQ multiplex PCR; TCRdb's copy has only in-frame clones and leaves some out. The repertoire consists of around 310,000 clones, with less than 15% occurring once and the leading ten covering roughly 0.015%. Trimming took 6 bases from V and 1 from J; bases not matched to a gene: 11. This CDR3 is built from 17 residues. The germline V gene has CDR1 LGHNT and CDR2 FRNRAP. The data derive from a study of beta chain features in type 1 diabetes. Study in general: Healthy donors, compared against patients, showed similar age, gender and cell yields. Study findings and constraints: Moderately but significantly shorter TCRB CDR3s were found in Type 1 diabetes patients in all four CD4+ subsets. Type 1 diabetes patients had VDJ junctions that carried fewer insertions and more deletions. The analysis here could not establish whether HLA type shapes TCRB rearrangement.

Sequencing used naive CD4+ T cells from blood. This sequence was found in a woman younger than 30 with type 1 diabetes. The rearrangement links TRBV12-5 to TRBJ1-1, with 10 bases fitting TRBD1. The CDR3 nucleotides read TGTGCTAGTGGGCCGGGACAGGGGACGGGGTGGAACACTGAAGCTTTCTTT. Protein: CASGPGQGTGWNTEAFF. Supplemented by reference TRBV12-5 and TRBJ1-1, the full variable domain reads DARVTQTPRHKVTEMGQEVTMRCQPILGHNTVFWYRQTMMQGLELLAYFRNRAPLDDSGMPKDRFSAEMPDATLATLKIQPSEPRDSAVYFCASGPGQGTGWNTEAFFGQGTRLTVV.